These 5 T cell receptor beta chains were sequenced from one sample in a study of beta chain features in type 1 diabetes. Every bit of the isolated RNA underwent reverse transcription, so sequencing read expressed TCRB transcripts. Sequenced by immunoSEQ multiplex PCR; TCRdb stores in-frame clones only, minus some. The data show hundreds of thousands of clones, about an eighth seen once. Study observations and caveats: Within each of all four CD4+ subsets, Type 1 diabetes patients had TCRB CDR3s that were moderately but significantly shorter.

Their target antigens are unknown. Material for sequencing was naive CD4+ T cells from blood. The receptors originated from a young man with type 1 diabetes.

This clone was observed a few times. The chain employs TRBV30 and TRBJ1-1; 8 bases line up with TRBD1. Germline V gene data show CDR1 as GTSNPN and CDR2 as SVGIG (reference sequence). After removal of 1 base from V and 6 bases from J, the junction contained 16 bases not matched to a gene. The CDR3 contains 17 residues. CDR3 sequence reads: CAWSGRGRGPPTAEAFF. The CDR3, as DNA: TGTGCCTGGAGTGGCAGGGGGCGCGGGCCCCCCACCGCTGAAGCTTTCTTT. Full variable domain (outside the CDR3, taken from reference TRBV30 and TRBJ1-1): SQTIHQWPATLVQPVGSPLSLECTVEGTSNPNLYWYRQAAGRGLQLLFYSVGIGQISSEVPQNLSASRPQDRQFILSSKKLLLSDSGFYLCAWSGRGRGPPTAEAFFGQGTRLTVV.

This chain uses TRBV5-1 with TRBJ2-6; no clear D gene. Germline V gene sequence: CDR1 SGHRS, CDR2 YFSETQ. Trimming took 1 base from V and 0 from J, leaving 11 bases between them. The CDR3 consists of 17 residues. In nucleotides, the CDR3 is TGCGCCAGCAGCTTGAATAGGCGGAGCTCTGGGGCCAACGTCCTGACTTTC. It yields the protein CASSLNRRSSGANVLTF.

In its sample, this clone was seen a few times. V and J are TRBV18 and TRBJ2-2; D may be TRBD2 (5 bases). The CDR3 has 15 residues. The germline V and J ends were trimmed by 0 bases and 2 bases, with 7 bases remaining between them. Germline V gene data show CDR1 as KGHSH and CDR2 as LQKENI. The CDR3 DNA follows: TGTGCCAGCTCACCACCGAGGGCAAACACCGGGGAGCTGTTTTTT. This sequence encodes CASSPPRANTGELFF. The full variable domain, completed using reference TRBV18 and TRBJ2-2, is NAGVMQNPRHLVRRRGQEARLRCSPMKGHSHVYWYRQLPEEGLKFMVYLQKENIIDESGMPKERFSAEFPKEGPSILRIQQVVRGDSAAYFCASSPPRANTGELFFGEGSRLTVL.

The V call is TRBV14, the J call TRBJ2-5; D could derive from TRBD1 or TRBD2 (5 bases each). Germline-derived CDR1 and CDR2 are SGHDN and FVKESK. This CDR3 is 16 amino acids long. Trimming pared 2 bases from V and 5 bases from J, leaving 18 bases between. CDR3 nucleotide sequence: TGTGCCAGCAGCCAAACCCCCGGGGCCCTGCGGGAGACCCAGTACTTC. This gives the protein CASSQTPGALRETQYF.

The table lists this clone with a few counts. Here the CDR3 DNA reads TGTGCCAGCAGTTGGACAGGCTACGAGCAGTACTTC. This translates into CASSWTGYEQYF. This sequence joins TRBV6-1 and TRBJ2-7; 7 bases match TRBD1. The germline gives CDR1 MNHNS, CDR2 SASEGT. J was trimmed by 3 bases and V by 5 bases; bases with no gene match: 1. The CDR3 spans 12 residues.